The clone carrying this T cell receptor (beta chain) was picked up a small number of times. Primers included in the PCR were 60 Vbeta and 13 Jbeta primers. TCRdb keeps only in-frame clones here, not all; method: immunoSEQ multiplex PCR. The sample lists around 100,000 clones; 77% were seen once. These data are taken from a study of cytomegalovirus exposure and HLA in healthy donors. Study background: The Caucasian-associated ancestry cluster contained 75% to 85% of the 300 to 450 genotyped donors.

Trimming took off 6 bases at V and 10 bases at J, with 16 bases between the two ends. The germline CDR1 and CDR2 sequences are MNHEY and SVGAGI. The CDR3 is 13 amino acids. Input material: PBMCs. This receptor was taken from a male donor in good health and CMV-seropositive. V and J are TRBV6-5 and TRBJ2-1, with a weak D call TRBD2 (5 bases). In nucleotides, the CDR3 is TGTGCCAGCAGCCGCGGAGGTGACGCGGAGCAGTTCTTC. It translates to CASSRGGDAEQFF.